This TCR beta chain came from a study of cytomegalovirus exposure and HLA in healthy donors. Regarding the study as a whole: It was reportedly the case that the classifier diagnosed cytomegalovirus status with high specificity and sensitivity.

This clone was recorded only once. What it recognizes is unknown. V was clipped by 3 bases and J by 2 bases, with 10 bases between them. The CDR3 covers 14 residues. Germline V gives CDR1 SGHVS, CDR2 FQNEAQ. The PCR contained 60 Vbeta and 13 Jbeta primers. Profiled with immunoSEQ multiplex PCR; TCRdb holds only in-frame clones, not every one. The sample yields about 160,000 clones, roughly 80% seen once. The source is a woman between 50 and 59 years old in good health and CMV-seronegative. Sequences were obtained from PBMCs. The chain employs TRBV7-8 and TRBJ1-2; D unresolved. CDR3 DNA: TGTGCCAGCAGCTTGAATCGGGTGAACTATGGCTACACCTTC. Its translation is CASSLNRVNYGYTF.